This T cell receptor (beta chain) was recovered during a study of shared clonotypes between healthy human individuals (dated by TCRdb to 2020 to 2021). A note on the overall study: A few men and a couple of women, aged 18 to 49 years, made up the cohort. For each donor, three plates each were used for CD4 naive and CD4 memory, two plates were used for CD8 naive, and one plate was used for CD8 memory. Blood TCR repertoires of a handful of healthy adults were deeply sequenced to estimate repertoire size and the extent of clonotype sharing between individuals. To increase sequencing depth and limit assay-specific biases, different laboratories used diverse techniques to prepare libraries and sequence TCR repertoires. Leukapheresis yielded between about 0.9 and 9 billion PBMCs per donor.

Using the deep immunoSEQ assay, TCR CDR3 regions were amplified from genomic DNA by multiplex PCR. Genomic DNA extracted from each cell subset was distributed evenly over all wells of several immunoSEQ 96-well plates, and each plate served as one replicate. For sorted subsets, each replicate PCR was loaded with approximately 190 ng genomic DNA, equivalent to 25,000 to 35,000 T cell genomes. The purified libraries were quantified using a Qubit 3.0 fluorometer, sized with a Bioanalyzer 2100, and then quantified again using the KAPA Library Quantification kit. Each immunoSEQ 96-well plate was sequenced on its own single-read 150-cycle Illumina NextSeq 550 flow cell. Per the original workflow: Because the immunoSEQ output held only junctional sequences and lacked quality scores, the filtering could not match the filtering applied to full-length reads. To assign V/J genes and CDR3, sequences were annotated against IMGT germline references using PyIR, a Python wrapper for IgBLAST v1.9. Any read was removed if the V/J assignment was weak (E-value above 1e-6), the CDR3 was missing, or the read contained stop codons, out-of-frame junctions, or ambiguous translated residues. V3J clonotypes were defined as sequences sharing an identical inferred V gene, J gene, and CDR3 amino acid sequence. The percentage overlap between two repertoires was calculated by dividing the number of shared unique clonotypes by the size of the smaller repertoire. Three approaches were used to assess repertoire richness: RTK rarefaction, the Chao1 estimator, and Recon v2.1 estimates of unobserved clonotypes. For all TCRbeta clonotypes obtained by the gDNA method from a few donors, generation probabilities were computed with OLGA. TCRdb carries this immuneACCESS record with in-frame sequences only. Its versions omit some clonotypes, under half of them owing to an unresolved V gene in the studies checked, with the rest unexplained. The V and J calls and the clone size are those of that table, but D and trimming were determined from the DNA. The sample data list about 1 million clones, and 70% to 80% of these were observed just once. The top ten hold approximately 1.5% of the sample.

A remark on this clone: Its cognate antigen has yet to be identified. At one of its ends the junction is not consistent with the germline gene, which may arise from a read error.

The donors were healthy, HIV-negative adults with no recently reported acute infections or vaccinations. Every donor was a Caucasian adult living in Nashville, Tennessee, USA. Magnetic negative selection was used to enrich CD4+ T cells, after which naive cells were positively selected on CD45RA and the negative fraction became the memory subset. Blood was obtained by leukapheresis, after which PBMCs were separated by Ficoll-Histopaque density gradient centrifugation and cryopreserved in liquid nitrogen vapor phase. Purity and quantity of every magnetically sorted T cell population were checked by analytical flow cytometry. Each sorted fraction had its genomic DNA isolated and then quantified by UV absorbance on a Nanodrop 2000c. General findings and caveats noted by the study authors: Rarefaction of sorted-subset datasets indicated incomplete sequencing despite the large sequencing depth. Sampling was restricted to blood, and TCR repertoires in tissues likely differ from the TCR repertoires found in blood. Pairwise subsampling led to the expectation that sequencing depth would affect the degree of clonotype sharing among donors. Higher generation probabilities were observed for clonotypes shared by all four sorted-subset donors than for non-shared clonotypes. When several donors were compared, the shared fraction of clonotypes was roughly 4.8% for naive CD4, about 4% for naive CD8, 2% to 2.5% for memory CD4, and about 0.36% for memory CD8. Naive subsets generally had larger estimated clonotype richness than memory subsets did. Because the study included a small number of donors, the genetic and exposure-history diversity represented was limited.

The CDR3 has 17 amino acids, counting the end cysteine and phenylalanine. The CDR3 DNA has 51 bases and is translated from base 1. CDR1 and CDR2 were assigned from the germline V gene (reference sequence) as SGHNT and YYREEE. Specimen: memory CD4+ T cells sorted from blood. The meaning of the sample's cell subset or site label: CD45RA-negative fraction. Recombination joined TRBV5-4 with TRBJ1-1; TRBD1 is perhaps the D gene, given 5 matching bases. This receptor was taken from a man aged 18-30 years in good health. The DNA is TGCGCCAGCAGCCAAGGGTGGCTGGGAGGGACGAATCCTGAAGCTTTCTTT. Its translation reads: CASSQGWLGGTNPEAFF.